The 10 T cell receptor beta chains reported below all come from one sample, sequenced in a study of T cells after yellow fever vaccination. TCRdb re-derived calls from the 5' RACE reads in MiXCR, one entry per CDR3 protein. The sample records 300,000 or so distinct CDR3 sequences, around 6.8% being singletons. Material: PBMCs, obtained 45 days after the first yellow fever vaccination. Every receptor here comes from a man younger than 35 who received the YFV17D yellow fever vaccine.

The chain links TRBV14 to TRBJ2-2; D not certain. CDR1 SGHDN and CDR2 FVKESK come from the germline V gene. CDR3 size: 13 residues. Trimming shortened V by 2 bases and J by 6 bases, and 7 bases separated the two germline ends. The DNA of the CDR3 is TGTGCCAGCAGCCAACACCCGGCCGGGGAGCTGTTTTTT. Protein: CASSQHPAGELFF.

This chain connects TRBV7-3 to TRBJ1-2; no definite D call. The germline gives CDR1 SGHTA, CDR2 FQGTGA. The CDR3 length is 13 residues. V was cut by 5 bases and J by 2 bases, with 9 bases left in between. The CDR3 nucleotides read TGTGCCAGCAGCCGTGACATCAACTATGGCTACACCTTC. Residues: CASSRDINYGYTF.

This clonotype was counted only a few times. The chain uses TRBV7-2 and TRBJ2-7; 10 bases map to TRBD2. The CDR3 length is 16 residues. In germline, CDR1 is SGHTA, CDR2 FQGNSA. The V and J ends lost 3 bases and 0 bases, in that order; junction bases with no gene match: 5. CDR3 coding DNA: TGTGCCAGCAGCTTTAGCGGGGGGCCGGTCTCCTACGAGCAGTACTTC. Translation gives CASSFSGGPVSYEQYF.

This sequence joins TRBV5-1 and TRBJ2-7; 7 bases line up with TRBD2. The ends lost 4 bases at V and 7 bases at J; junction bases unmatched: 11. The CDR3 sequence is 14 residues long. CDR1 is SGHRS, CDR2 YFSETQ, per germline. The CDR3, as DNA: TGCGCCAGCAGCCGGGGAGGGATAGAAGGTGAGCAGTACGTC. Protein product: CASSRGGIEGEQYV.

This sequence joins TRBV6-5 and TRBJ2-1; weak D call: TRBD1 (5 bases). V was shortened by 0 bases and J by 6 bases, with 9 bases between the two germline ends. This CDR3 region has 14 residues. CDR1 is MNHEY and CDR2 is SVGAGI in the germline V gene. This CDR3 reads CASSYSPQVNEQFF. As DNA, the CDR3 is TGTGCCAGCAGTTACTCTCCACAGGTCAATGAGCAGTTCTTC.

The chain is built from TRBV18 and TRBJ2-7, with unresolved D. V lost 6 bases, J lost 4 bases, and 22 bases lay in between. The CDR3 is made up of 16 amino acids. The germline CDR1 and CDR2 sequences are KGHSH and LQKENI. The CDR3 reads CASSPGSGSLGYEQYV. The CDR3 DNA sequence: TGTGCCAGCTCGCCGGGTTCGGGTTCTCTCGGTTACGAGCAGTACGTC.

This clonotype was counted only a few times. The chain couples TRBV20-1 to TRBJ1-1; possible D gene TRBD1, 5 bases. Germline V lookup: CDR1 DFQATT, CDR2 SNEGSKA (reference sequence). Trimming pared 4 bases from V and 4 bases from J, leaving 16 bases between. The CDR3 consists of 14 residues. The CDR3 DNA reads TGCAGTGCTATGACAGTGGAGAGGAGCACTGAAGCTTTCTTT. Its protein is CSAMTVERSTEAFF.

CDR3 loop: CASSYSGRGRRTEAFF. The CDR3 nucleotides read TGTGCCAGCAGTTACTCGGGGCGGGGGCGGAGGACTGAAGCTTTCTTT. The chain joins TRBV6-5 to TRBJ1-1; D perhaps matches TRBD1 (6 bases). The germline V gene has CDR1 MNHEY and CDR2 SVGAGI. The CDR3 is made up of 16 amino acids. V gave up 0 bases and J gave up 5 bases, with 16 bases separating them.

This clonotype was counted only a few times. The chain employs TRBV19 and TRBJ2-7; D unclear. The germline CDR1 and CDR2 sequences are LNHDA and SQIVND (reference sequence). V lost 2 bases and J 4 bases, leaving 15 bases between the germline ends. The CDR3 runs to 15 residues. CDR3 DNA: TGTGCCAGTAGTATAATCGGCGGCCGTGGGTACGAGCAGTACTTC. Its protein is CASSIIGGRGYEQYF.

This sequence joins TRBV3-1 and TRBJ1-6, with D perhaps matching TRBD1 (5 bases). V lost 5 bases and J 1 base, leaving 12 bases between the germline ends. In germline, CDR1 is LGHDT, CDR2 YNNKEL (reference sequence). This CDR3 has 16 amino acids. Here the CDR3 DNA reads TGTGCCAGCAGCACAGGACCAAGGTCCTATAATTCACCCCTCCACTTT. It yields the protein CASSTGPRSYNSPLHF. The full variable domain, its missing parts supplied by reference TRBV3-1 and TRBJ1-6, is DTAVSQTPKYLVTQMGNDKSIKCEQNLGHDTMYWYKQDSKKFLKIMFSYNNKELIINETVPNRFSPKSPDKAHLNLHINSLELGDSAVYFCASSTGPRSYNSPLHFGNGTRLTVT.